This T cell receptor beta chain came from a study of blood T cells in healthy people across ages. Trimming took 7 bases from V and 8 from J; bases not matched to a gene: 4. The V gene's germline CDR1 is SQVTM and CDR2 ANQGSEA. CDR3 length equals 11 residues. Using a J-beta primer mix together with a sample-barcoded 5' primer, a second PCR was run for roughly 6 to 12 cycles. MiXCR, run by TCRdb on the 5' RACE reads, gives a single entry per CDR3 protein. The sample consists of approximately 680,000 distinct CDR3 sequences, 32% of them appearing once. The sample holds many counts of this clonotype. The TCR comes from a woman over 75 in good health. The chain is built from TRBV29-1 and TRBJ2-1; 8 bases fit TRBD2. The sequenced material came from blood. The DNA for the CDR3 is TGCAGCGGGGAGCGGGGGTATGAGCAGTTCTTC. The encoded protein is CSGERGYEQFF.